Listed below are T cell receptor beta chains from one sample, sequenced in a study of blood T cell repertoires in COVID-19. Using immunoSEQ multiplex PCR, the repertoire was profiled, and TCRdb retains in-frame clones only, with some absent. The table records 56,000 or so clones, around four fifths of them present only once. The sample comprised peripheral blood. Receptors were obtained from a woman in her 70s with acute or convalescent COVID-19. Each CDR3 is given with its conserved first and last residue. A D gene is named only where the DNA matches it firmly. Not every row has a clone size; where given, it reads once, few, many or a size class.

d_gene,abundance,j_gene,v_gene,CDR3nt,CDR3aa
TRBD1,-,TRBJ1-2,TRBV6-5,TGTGCCAGCAGTTCCCGGGACAGGGGAAATGGCTACACCTTC,CASSSRDRGNGYTF
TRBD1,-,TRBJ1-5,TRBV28,TGTGCCAGCAGCCTTACAGGGGGCGGACAGCCCCAGCATTTT,CASSLTGGGQPQHF
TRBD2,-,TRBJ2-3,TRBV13,TGTGCCAGCAGCTTGGGTAGACTAGCGGGGGGGATATCTTCAGATACGCAGTATTTT,CASSLGRLAGGISSDTQYF
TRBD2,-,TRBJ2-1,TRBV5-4,TGTGCCAGCAGCGGCGGGACTAGCGAAGACAATGAGCAGTTCTTC,CASSGGTSEDNEQFF
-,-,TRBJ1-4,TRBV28,TGTGCCAGTACAGTGCCTAATGAAAAACTGTTTTTT,CASTVPNEKLFF
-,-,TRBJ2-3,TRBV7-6,TGTGCCAGCAGCTTAGTACACACAGATACGCAGTATTTT,CASSLVHTDTQYF
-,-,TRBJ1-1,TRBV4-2,TGTGCCAGCAGCACGGAGGCGGGAGTCGGAACTGAAGCTTTCTTT,CASSTEAGVGTEAFF
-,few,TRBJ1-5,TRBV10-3,TGTGCCATCAGTGGTGAACAGGGCAATCAGCCCCAGCATTTT,CAISGEQGNQPQHF
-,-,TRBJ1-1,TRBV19,TGTGCCAGTAGTATCGATTCGGGTAGGGAAGCTTTCTTT,CASSIDSGREAFF
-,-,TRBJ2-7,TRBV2,TGTGCCTCCAGAGGAGGGCTCTACGAGCAGTACTTC,CASRGGLYEQYF
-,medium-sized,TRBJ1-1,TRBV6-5,TGTGCCAGCAAGCTGCGGGGGGAGAACACTGAAGCTTTCTTT,CASKLRGENTEAFF
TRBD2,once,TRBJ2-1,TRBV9,TGTGCCAGCAGTGACTTTAGCGGGGGGAGCTCCTACAATGAGCAGTTCTTC,CASSDFSGGSSYNEQFF
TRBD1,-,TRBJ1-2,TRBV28,TGTGCCAGCAGTTCCGGACAGGTCTCTGGCTACACCTTC,CASSSGQVSGYTF
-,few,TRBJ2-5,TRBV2,TGTGCCAGCAGACCAGACGGGGAGACCCAGTACTTC,CASRPDGETQYF
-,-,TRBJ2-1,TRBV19,TGTGCCAGTAGTATTGACAGCAGAGCAGTTTTCTTC,CASSIDSRAVFF
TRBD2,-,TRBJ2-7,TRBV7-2,TGTGCCAGCAGCAAAACCGCGACCGGGACTAGCATAAACTACGAGCAGTACTTC,CASSKTATGTSINYEQYF
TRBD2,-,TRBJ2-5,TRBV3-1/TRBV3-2,TGTGCCAGCAGCCAGACAAGCGGGGGGGGTTTGGAGACCCAGTACTTC,CASSQTSGGGLETQYF
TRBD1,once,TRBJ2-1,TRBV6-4,TGTGCCAGCAGTGTTGGACAGGGCTATGAGCAGTTCTTC,CASSVGQGYEQFF
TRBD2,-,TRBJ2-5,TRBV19,TGTGCCAGTAGTCCAAAGGGGGGACTAGGGGACCGGGAGACCCAGTACTTC,CASSPKGGLGDRETQYF
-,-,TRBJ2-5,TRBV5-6,TGTGCCAGCAGCTTGTCGCGAGAGACCCAGTACTTC,CASSLSRETQYF
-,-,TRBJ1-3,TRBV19,TGTGCCAGTAGTATAGTCCCCACCGGACTGACGCCTGGAAACACCATATATTTT,CASSIVPTGLTPGNTIYF
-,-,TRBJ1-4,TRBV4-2,TGTGCCAGCAGCCCACCAGGGAAGGAAAAACTGTTTTTT,CASSPPGKEKLFF
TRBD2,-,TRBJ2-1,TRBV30,TGTGCCTGGAGTAGGGCTAGCGGGGGTCATGAGCAGTTCTTC,CAWSRASGGHEQFF
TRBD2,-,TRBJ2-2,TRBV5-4,TGTGCCAGCAGCTTCGGACTAGCGGTGAACACCGGGGAGCTGTTTTTT,CASSFGLAVNTGELFF
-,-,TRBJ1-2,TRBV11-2,TGTGCCAGCTCTGAAACGACAGGCCTGACCTATGGCTACACCTTC,CASSETTGLTYGYTF